These 15 T cell receptor beta chains share one sample of origin, sequenced in a study of control samples from healthy donors and cancer patients. Profiling relied on immunoSEQ multiplex PCR, and the TCRdb table lists in-frame clones only, not all of them. The sample includes around 120,000 clones, around 89% of them seen just once. Specimen: blood. All receptors come from a man aged 40-50 years in good health.

V usage is TRBV7-6 and J usage is TRBJ2-3; D is uncertain. Trimming took off 2 bases at V and 4 bases at J, with 16 bases between the two ends. Germline CDR1 reads SGHVS; CDR2 reads FNYEAQ. CDR3 length: 16 residues. In DNA form, the CDR3 reads TGTGCCAGCAGCTTAAGGGCAGGTGGCCTTTCAGATACGCAGTATTTT. Amino acids: CASSLRAGGLSDTQYF.

This chain connects TRBV5-1 to TRBJ2-2; D may be TRBD1 or TRBD2 (7 bases each). The ends were cut back, 0 bases at V and 5 bases at J, with 14 bases in the middle. The CDR3 runs 16 residues. CDR1 and CDR2 (germline): SGHRS, YFSETQ. CDR3 in amino acids: CASSLARQGGTGELFF. Written as DNA, the CDR3 is TGCGCCAGCAGCTTGGCCAGACAGGGAGGGACCGGGGAGCTGTTTTTT. Full variable domain (remainder filled in from reference TRBV5-1 and TRBJ2-2): KAGVTQTPRYLIKTRGQQVTLSCSPISGHRSVSWYQQTPGQGLQFLFEYFSETQRNKGNFPGRFSGRQFSNSRSEMNVSTLELGDSALYLCASSLARQGGTGELFFGEGSRLTVL.

This sequence joins TRBV3-1 (or the pseudogene TRBV3-2) and TRBJ2-3, with 13 bases lining up with TRBD2. The V segment lost 1 base and the J segment 5 bases; nucleotides outside the gene matches: 9. CDR3 size: 18 residues. In germline, CDR1 is LGHDT, CDR2 YNNKEL (reference sequence). The CDR3 nucleotides read TGTGCCAGCAGCCAAGTAGGGGGACTAGCGGGGCACGAAGATACGCAGTATTTT. Translated, it gives CASSQVGGLAGHEDTQYF.

This chain joins TRBV6-1 and TRBJ2-7; D not resolved. The length of the CDR3 is 14 residues. Germline V gene sequence: CDR1 MNHNS, CDR2 SASEGT. Deletions cut 1 base from V and 4 bases from J, with 11 bases between. The CDR3 spells CASSEGPWGYEQYF. The CDR3 coding sequence is TGTGCCAGCAGTGAAGGTCCCTGGGGATACGAGCAGTACTTC.

In nucleotides, the CDR3 is TGTGCCACCAGCGACCGGACAGCGACCCAAGAGACCCAGTACTTC. Translated, it gives CATSDRTATQETQYF. The V and J genes are TRBV24-1 and TRBJ2-5; weak D call: TRBD1 (6 bases). The germline V and J ends were trimmed by 7 bases and 1 base, with 15 bases remaining between them. The germline V gene has CDR1 KGHDR and CDR2 SFDVKD. CDR3 length equals 15 residues.

The chain joins TRBV7-6 to TRBJ1-6; TRBD1 matches 8 bases. Per the germline V gene, CDR1 is SGHVS and CDR2 is FNYEAQ. After removal of 5 bases from V and 6 bases from J, the junction contained 3 bases not matched to a gene. The CDR3 sequence is 14 residues long. The CDR3 region has the DNA TGTGCCAGCAGCCCGGACAGGGTTAATTCACCCCTCCACTTT. Its translation is CASSPDRVNSPLHF.

The CDR3 bases are TGCGCCAGCAGCTTGCTAGCGACCCAAGAGACCCAGTACTTC. Its protein product is CASSLLATQETQYF. The V call is TRBV5-1, the J call TRBJ2-5, with D tentatively TRBD2 (6 bases). Germline loops: CDR1 SGHRS, CDR2 YFSETQ. CDR3 length: 14 amino acids. Trimming shortened V by 1 base and J by 1 base, and 8 bases separated the two germline ends.

The CDR3 loop reads CATSSALATNEKLFF. The CDR3 nucleotides read TGTGCCACCAGCAGTGCCTTGGCAACTAATGAAAAACTGTTTTTT. J is TRBJ1-4 and V is TRBV15; D ambiguous. Trimming took 3 bases from V and 0 from J, leaving 8 bases between them. Germline CDR1 LNHNV, CDR2 YYDKDF (reference sequence). This CDR3 has 15 residues.

The chain is built from TRBV7-9 and TRBJ2-3; 9 bases match TRBD1. Looked up from germline, CDR1 is SEHNR and CDR2 is FQNEAQ (reference sequence). The CDR3 is made up of 13 amino acids. With V trimmed by 8 bases and J by 4 bases, 4 bases remained unmatched. CDR3 sequence: CASRDRVADTQYF. The CDR3 DNA sequence: TGTGCCAGCCGGGACAGGGTGGCAGATACGCAGTATTTT. Supplemented by reference TRBV7-9 and TRBJ2-3, the full variable domain reads DTGVSQNPRHKITKRGQNVTFRCDPISEHNRLYWYRQTLGQGPEFLTYFQNEAQLEKSRLLSDRFSAERPKGSFSTLEIQRTEQGDSAMYLCASRDRVADTQYFGPGTRLTVL.

The CDR3 is CAWSSQGATNEKLFF. For the CDR3, the DNA is TGTGCCTGGAGTTCACAGGGGGCAACTAATGAAAAACTGTTTTTT. The genes are TRBV30 and TRBJ1-4; 8 bases are a match to TRBD1. Germline CDR1 GTSNPN, CDR2 SVGIG (reference sequence). The CDR3 loop spans 15 amino acids. V lost 2 bases, J lost 0 bases, and 2 bases stayed unmatched.

This chain connects TRBV2 to TRBJ1-1; unclear D gene. Germline V lookup: CDR1 SNHLY, CDR2 FYNNEI. V shed 4 bases and J shed 8 bases, with 5 bases lying between them. The CDR3 is 10 residues long. CDR3 sequence reads: CASSGVEAFF. The DNA for the CDR3 is TGTGCCAGCAGTGGGGTGGAAGCTTTCTTT.

The chain uses TRBV7-2 and TRBJ2-7, with TRBD1 matching over 9 bases. Germline lookup yields CDR1 SGHTA and CDR2 FQGNSA. The CDR3 loop spans 16 amino acids. With 5 bases clipped from V and 5 bases from J, the junction kept 13 bases outside the gene matches. As DNA, the CDR3 is TGTGCCAGCAGCGTTATTAGTGGGACAGGGACCAACGAGCAGTACTTC. It specifies CASSVISGTGTNEQYF.

V and J are TRBV5-4 and TRBJ2-1; 8 bases align to TRBD1. Germline V CDR1 and CDR2: SGHNT, YYREEE (reference sequence). The CDR3 is made up of 16 amino acids. V shed 5 bases, J shed 4 bases, and the junction held 11 bases outside the gene matches. CDR3 sequence: CASSSPGQDQYNEQFF. CDR3 sequence (DNA): TGTGCCAGCAGTTCTCCGGGACAGGACCAATACAATGAGCAGTTCTTC.

This chain connects TRBV6-6 to TRBJ1-4; possibly TRBD1 for D (6 bases). V lost 5 bases, J lost 5 bases, and 15 bases lay in between. The CDR3 is 15 residues long. Germline CDR1 is MNHNY and CDR2 is SVGAGI (reference sequence). The CDR3 DNA reads as TGTGCCAGCAGTCCTTCAGGTGGGGGCAATGAAAAACTGTTTTTT. Translated: CASSPSGGGNEKLFF.

This chain connects TRBV27 to TRBJ1-5, with D tentatively TRBD1 (5 bases). Germline V lookup: CDR1 MNHEY, CDR2 SMNVEV (reference sequence). V lost 8 bases and J lost 2, with 10 bases in between. The CDR3 totals 13 residues. The CDR3 bases are TGTGCCAGCGGGGGGTATGGCAATCAGCCCCAGCATTTT. Amino acid sequence: CASGGYGNQPQHF.